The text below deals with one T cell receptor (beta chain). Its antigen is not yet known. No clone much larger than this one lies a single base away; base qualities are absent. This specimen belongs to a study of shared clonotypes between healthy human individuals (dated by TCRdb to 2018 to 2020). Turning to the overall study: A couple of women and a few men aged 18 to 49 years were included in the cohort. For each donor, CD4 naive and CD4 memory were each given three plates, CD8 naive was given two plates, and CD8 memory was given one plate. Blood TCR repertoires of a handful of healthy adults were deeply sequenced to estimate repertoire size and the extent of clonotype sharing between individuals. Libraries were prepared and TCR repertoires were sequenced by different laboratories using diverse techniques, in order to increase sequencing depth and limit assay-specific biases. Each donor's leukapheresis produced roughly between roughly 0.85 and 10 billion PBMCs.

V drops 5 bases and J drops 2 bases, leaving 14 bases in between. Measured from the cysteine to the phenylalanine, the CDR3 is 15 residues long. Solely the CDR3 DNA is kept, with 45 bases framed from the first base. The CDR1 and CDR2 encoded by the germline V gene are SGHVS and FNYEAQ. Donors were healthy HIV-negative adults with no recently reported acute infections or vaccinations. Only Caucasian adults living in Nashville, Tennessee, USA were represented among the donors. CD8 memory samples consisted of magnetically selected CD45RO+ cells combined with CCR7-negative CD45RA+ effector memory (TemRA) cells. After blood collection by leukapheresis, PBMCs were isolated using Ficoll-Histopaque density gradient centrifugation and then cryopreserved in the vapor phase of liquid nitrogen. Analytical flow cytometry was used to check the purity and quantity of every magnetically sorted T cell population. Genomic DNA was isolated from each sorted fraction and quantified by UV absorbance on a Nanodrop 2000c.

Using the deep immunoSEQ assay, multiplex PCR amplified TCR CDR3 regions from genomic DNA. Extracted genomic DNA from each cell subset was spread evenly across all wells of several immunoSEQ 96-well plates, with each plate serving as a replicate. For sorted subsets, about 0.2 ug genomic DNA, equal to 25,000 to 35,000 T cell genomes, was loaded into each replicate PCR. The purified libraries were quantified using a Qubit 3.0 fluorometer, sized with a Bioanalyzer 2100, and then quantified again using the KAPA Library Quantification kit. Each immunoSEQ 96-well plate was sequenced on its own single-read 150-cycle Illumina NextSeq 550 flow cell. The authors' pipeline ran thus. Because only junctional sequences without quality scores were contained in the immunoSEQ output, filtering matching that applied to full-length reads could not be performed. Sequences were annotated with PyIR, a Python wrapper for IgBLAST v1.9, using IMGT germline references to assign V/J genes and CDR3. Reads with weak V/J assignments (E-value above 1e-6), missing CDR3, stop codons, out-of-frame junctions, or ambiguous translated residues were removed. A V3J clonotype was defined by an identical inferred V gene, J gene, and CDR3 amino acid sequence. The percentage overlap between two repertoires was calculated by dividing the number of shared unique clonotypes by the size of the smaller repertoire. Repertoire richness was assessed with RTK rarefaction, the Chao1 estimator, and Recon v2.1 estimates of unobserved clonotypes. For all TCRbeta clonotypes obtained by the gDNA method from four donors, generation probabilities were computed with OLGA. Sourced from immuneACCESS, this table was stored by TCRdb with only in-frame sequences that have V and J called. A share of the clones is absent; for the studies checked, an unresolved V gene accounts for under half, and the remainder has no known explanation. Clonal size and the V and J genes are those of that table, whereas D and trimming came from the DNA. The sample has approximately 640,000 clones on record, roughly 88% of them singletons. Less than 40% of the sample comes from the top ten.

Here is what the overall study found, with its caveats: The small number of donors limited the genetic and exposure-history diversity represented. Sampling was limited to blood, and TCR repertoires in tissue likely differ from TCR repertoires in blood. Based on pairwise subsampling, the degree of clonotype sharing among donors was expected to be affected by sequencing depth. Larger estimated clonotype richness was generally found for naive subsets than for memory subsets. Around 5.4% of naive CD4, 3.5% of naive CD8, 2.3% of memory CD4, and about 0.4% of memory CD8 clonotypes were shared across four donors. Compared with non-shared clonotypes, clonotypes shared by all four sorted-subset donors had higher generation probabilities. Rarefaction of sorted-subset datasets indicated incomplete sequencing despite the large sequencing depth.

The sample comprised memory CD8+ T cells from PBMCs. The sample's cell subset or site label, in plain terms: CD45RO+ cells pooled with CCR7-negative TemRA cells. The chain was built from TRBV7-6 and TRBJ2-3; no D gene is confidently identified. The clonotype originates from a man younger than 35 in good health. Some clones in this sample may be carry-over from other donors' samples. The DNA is TGTGCCAGCAGCGCCCTATCGACATCCACAGATACGCAGTATTTT. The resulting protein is CASSALSTSTDTQYF.